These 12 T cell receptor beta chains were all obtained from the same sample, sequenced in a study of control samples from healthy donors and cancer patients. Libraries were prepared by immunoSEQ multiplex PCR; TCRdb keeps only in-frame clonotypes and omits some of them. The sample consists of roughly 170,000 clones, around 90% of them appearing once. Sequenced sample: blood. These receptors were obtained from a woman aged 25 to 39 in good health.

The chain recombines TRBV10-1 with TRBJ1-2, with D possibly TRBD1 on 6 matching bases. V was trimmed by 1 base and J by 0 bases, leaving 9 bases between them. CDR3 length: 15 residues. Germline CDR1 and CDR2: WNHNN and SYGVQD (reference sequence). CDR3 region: CASSEWTVSNYGYTF. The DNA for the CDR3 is TGCGCCAGCAGTGAGTGGACAGTATCTAACTATGGCTACACCTTC.

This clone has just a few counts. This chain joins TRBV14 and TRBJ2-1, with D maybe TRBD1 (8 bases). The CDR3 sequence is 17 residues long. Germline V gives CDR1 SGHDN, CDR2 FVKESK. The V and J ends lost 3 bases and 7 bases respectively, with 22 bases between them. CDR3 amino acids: CASSHQYRGRVFNEQFF. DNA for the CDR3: TGTGCCAGCAGCCACCAATACAGGGGGAGGGTTTTTAATGAGCAGTTCTTC.

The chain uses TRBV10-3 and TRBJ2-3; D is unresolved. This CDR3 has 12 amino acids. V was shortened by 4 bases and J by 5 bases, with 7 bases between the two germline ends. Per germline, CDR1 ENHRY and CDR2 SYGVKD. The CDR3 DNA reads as TGTGCCATCAGTGCCGCCGGAGATACGCAGTATTTT. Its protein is CAISAAGDTQYF.

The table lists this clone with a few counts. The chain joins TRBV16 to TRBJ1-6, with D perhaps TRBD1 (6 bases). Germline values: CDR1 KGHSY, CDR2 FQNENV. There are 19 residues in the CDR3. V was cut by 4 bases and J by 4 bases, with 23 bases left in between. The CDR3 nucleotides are TGTGCCAGCAGCCTCAGGACAGAAACCTCCTCTGAGTATAATTCACCCCTCCACTTT. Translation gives CASSLRTETSSEYNSPLHF.

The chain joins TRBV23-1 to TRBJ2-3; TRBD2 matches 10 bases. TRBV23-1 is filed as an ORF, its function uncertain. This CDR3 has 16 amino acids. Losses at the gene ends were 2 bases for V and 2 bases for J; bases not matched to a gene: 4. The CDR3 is CASSQPGTSATDTQYF. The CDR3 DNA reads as TGCGCCAGCAGTCAACCCGGGACTAGCGCCACAGATACGCAGTATTTT.

CDR3 region: CASSLSLQGTYTGELFF. DNA of the CDR3: TGTGCCAGCAGCTTGTCGCTACAGGGGACCTACACCGGGGAGCTGTTTTTT. The gene calls are TRBV7-9 and TRBJ2-2; 7 bases match TRBD1. J was trimmed by 3 bases and V by 3 bases; bases with no gene match: 10. The CDR3 is made up of 17 amino acids. Germline V gene sequence: CDR1 SEHNR, CDR2 FQNEAQ (reference sequence).

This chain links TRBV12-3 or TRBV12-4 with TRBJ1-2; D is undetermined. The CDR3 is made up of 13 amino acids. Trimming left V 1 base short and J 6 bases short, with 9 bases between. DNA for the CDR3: TGTGCCAGCAGTTTAGGGGCCGGGGATGGCTACACCTTC. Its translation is CASSLGAGDGYTF.

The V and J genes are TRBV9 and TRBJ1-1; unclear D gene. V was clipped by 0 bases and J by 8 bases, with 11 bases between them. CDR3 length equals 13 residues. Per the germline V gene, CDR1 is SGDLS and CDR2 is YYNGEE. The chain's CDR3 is CASSVGQAIEAFF. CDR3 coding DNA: TGTGCCAGCAGCGTAGGGCAGGCCATCGAAGCTTTCTTT.

Here the CDR3 DNA reads TGTGCCAGCAGTACGGGTCCTAGCACAGATACGCAGTATTTT. It encodes CASSTGPSTDTQYF. The V and J genes are TRBV6-5 and TRBJ2-3; the D is unclear. The CDR3 spans 14 residues. V was clipped by 5 bases and J by 0 bases, with 9 bases between them. CDR1 and CDR2 from the germline V gene are MNHEY and SVGAGI.

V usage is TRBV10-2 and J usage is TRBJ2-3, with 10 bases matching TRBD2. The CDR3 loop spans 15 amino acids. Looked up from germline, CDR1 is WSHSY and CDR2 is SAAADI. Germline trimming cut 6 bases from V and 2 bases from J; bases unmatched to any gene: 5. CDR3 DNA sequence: TGCGCCAGCAGCAGACTAGCGGGTACCACAGATACGCAGTATTTT. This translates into CASSRLAGTTDTQYF.

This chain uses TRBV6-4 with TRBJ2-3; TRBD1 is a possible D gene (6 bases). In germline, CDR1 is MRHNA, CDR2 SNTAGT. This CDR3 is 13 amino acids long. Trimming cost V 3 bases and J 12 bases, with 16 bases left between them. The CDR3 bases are TGTGCCAGCAGTGAAGAAGCACAGGGCCCACAGTATTTT. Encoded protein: CASSEEAQGPQYF.

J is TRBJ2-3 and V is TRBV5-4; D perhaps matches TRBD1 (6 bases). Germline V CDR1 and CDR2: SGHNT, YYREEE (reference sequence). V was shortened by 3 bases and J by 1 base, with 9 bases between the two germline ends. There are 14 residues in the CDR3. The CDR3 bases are TGTGCCAGCAGCTCCCGACAGGGCACAGATACGCAGTATTTT. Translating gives CASSSRQGTDTQYF.